Below are 4 T cell receptor beta chains sequenced from a single sample in a study of patients and donors after allogeneic stem cell transplantation. TCRdb fed the RT-PCR reads into MiXCR, producing one record per CDR3 protein. The profile covers some 40,000 distinct CDR3 sequences, with about 30% appearing a single time and more than 70% taken by the ten largest. Sequenced material: blood, either unsorted or a sorted T cell fraction (not recorded which). These receptors all come from a human donor who was either an allogeneic HSCT recipient or a stem cell or donor lymphocyte infusion donor (not recorded which). It is not recorded whose cells these are; they may come from a transplant donor.

In this sample, this clonotype turned up a few times. The chain recombines TRBV12-3 or TRBV12-4 with TRBJ1-2, with D perhaps TRBD1 (5 bases). V dropped 5 bases and J dropped 6 bases, with 13 bases sitting between them. The CDR3 is made up of 13 amino acids. CDR3 loop: CASSAFRVDGYTF. CDR3 coding DNA: TGTGCCAGCAGTGCCTTCAGGGTAGATGGCTACACCTTC.

This clonotype was seen more than once but under ten times. The CDR3: CSASLSGRQPQHF. The CDR3 nucleotides read TGCAGTGCTAGCCTCTCAGGGAGGCAGCCCCAGCATTTT. The chain has TRBV20-1 and TRBJ1-5; D is possibly TRBD1 (5 bases). The V end was cut by 3 bases, the J end by 7 bases, with 13 bases between. Germline-derived CDR1 and CDR2 are DFQATT and SNEGSKA (reference sequence). The CDR3 has 13 amino acids.

The sample holds a few counts of this clonotype. V is TRBV24-1 and J is TRBJ2-2; 10 positions agree with TRBD2. The CDR3 has 15 amino acids. From germline, CDR1 is KGHDR and CDR2 SFDVKD. The V segment lost 6 bases and the J segment 6 bases; nucleotides outside the gene matches: 6. The CDR3 bases are TGTGCCACCAGTCGCTCTAGCGGGAGCGCCGGGGAGCTGTTTTTT. It is translated as CATSRSSGSAGELFF.

The rearrangement uses TRBV11-1 and TRBJ2-2; 11 positions match TRBD2. V lost 2 bases and J lost 4; bases outside the gene matches: 9. CDR1 is SGHAT, CDR2 FQDESV, per germline (reference sequence). This CDR3 has 18 residues. The CDR3 region is CASSLLGLAGGPTGELFF. The DNA for the CDR3 is TGTGCCAGCAGCTTATTGGGGCTAGCGGGAGGCCCCACCGGGGAGCTGTTTTTT.